This T cell receptor (beta chain) was documented in a study of CD8+ T cells in alopecia areata. Study-wide background: Oral tofacitinib, 5 to 10 mg twice daily, was given in an open-label trial. Whole-study findings and limits: There were many expanded lesional clones persisting in scalp and blood during tofacitinib.

Worth noting for this clone: Its antigen is currently unknown.

Trimming took 4 bases from V and 0 from J, leaving 7 bases between them. The germline gives CDR1 SNHLY, CDR2 FYNNEI. The CDR3 covers 14 residues. Treatment indicated: oral pan-JAK inhibitor, 5-10 mg twice daily. As the sequencing template, cDNA was produced by extracting RNA and reverse transcribing it. Generated by immunoSEQ multiplex PCR, the TCRdb table keeps only in-frame clones and is missing some. Of roughly 180,000 clones in the sample, 50% to 60% are singletons; the top ten hold around 3.2%. This sequence joins TRBV2 and TRBJ1-5; D is perhaps TRBD1 (5 bases). This clonotype was sampled from a human donor with alopecia areata. Material: CD4+ T cells sorted from blood, obtained at week 4, from a patient treated with tofacitinib. For the CDR3, the DNA is TGTGCCAGCAGTGGGACACGTAGCAATCAGCCCCAGCATTTT. It encodes CASSGTRSNQPQHF.